This T cell receptor beta chain was retrieved from a study of spatial heterogeneity in lung cancer. Study as a whole: PBMC samples from follow-up, when available, were sequenced at a median of about two years post-resection. Findings and caveats of the study: Compared with follow-up, resection was when ubiquitous expanded tumor TCRs appeared in blood more.

By sample fraction, this clonotype is medium-sized. Its specificity is not known. V was pared by 8 bases and J by 0 bases, with 27 bases between. Looked up from germline, CDR1 is SGHNT and CDR2 is YYREEE (reference sequence). CDR3 length equals 20 residues. Specified time point: blood at routine non-recurrence follow-up after resection. Whole RNA, isolated from tumor, nontumor lung or frozen PBMC, was sequenced without prior sorting. A unique molecular identifier was attached to every TCR cDNA molecule. TCRdb reprocessed the 5' RACE reads via MiXCR and lists one record per CDR3 protein. Of approximately 18,000 distinct CDR3 sequences in the sample, about a fifth are singletons; the top ten hold about 6.7%.

The rearrangement links TRBV5-4 to TRBJ2-6; tentative D call: TRBD2 (7 bases). The clonotype was recovered from a male donor with early-stage non-small cell lung cancer. Specimen: PBMCs, collected at follow-up. The CDR3 loop reads CARRTPGGPVNHSGANVLTF. For the CDR3, the DNA is TGTGCCAGGAGGACCCCCGGGGGGCCGGTTAACCACTCTGGGGCCAACGTCCTGACTTTC.